These 31 T cell receptor beta chains were sequenced from one sample in a study of PD-1 blockade in classical Hodgkin lymphoma. Assay used: immunoSEQ multiplex PCR; TCRdb lists only in-frame clones, some missing. Of 25,000 to 35,000 clones detected, less than 75% appear once; the ten largest clones hold 3.9%. The time point was: cycle 4 day 1 (C4D1), after more than five weeks of nivolumab. Patients all relapsed after autologous stem cell transplantation, and there was variation in brentuximab vedotin exposure. The source was peripheral blood mononuclear cells (PBMCs), collected before the fourth cycle of nivolumab. The origin of the receptors is a human donor with classical Hodgkin lymphoma.

The gene calls are TRBV7-9 and TRBJ2-3, with TRBD2 as a possible D gene (5 bases). Trimming pared 0 bases from V and 5 bases from J, leaving 12 bases between. Germline lookup yields CDR1 SEHNR and CDR2 FQNEAQ (reference sequence). CDR3 size: 15 residues. The CDR3 DNA reads as TGTGCCAGCAGCTTAGCGCGAGGACGGGAAGATACGCAGTATTTT. Translated, it gives CASSLARGREDTQYF.

V is TRBV19 and J is TRBJ2-5, with 9 bases aligning to TRBD2. CDR3 length: 14 residues. Germline assignment: CDR1 LNHDA and CDR2 SQIVND (reference sequence). With V trimmed by 7 bases and J by 4 bases, 7 bases remained unmatched. The CDR3 protein is CASTSPGLAETQYF. The DNA for the CDR3 is TGTGCCAGTACCTCTCCGGGACTAGCAGAGACCCAGTACTTC.

This chain uses TRBV9 with TRBJ2-6, with unresolved D. With 3 bases removed from V and 4 bases from J, the gap between germline ends came to 8 bases. CDR3 length: 14 residues. The germline V gene has CDR1 SGDLS and CDR2 YYNGEE. CDR3 loop: CASSAPRGANVLTF. Written as DNA, the CDR3 is TGTGCCAGCAGCGCGCCACGCGGGGCCAACGTCCTGACTTTC.

J is TRBJ1-3 and V is TRBV7-2; 7 bases line up with TRBD1. In germline, CDR1 is SGHTA, CDR2 FQGNSA. The CDR3 runs to 16 residues. V dropped 6 bases and J dropped 2; count of bases not matched to a gene: 10. DNA for the CDR3: TGTGCCAGCAGTTACACAGGGGAGAGCGCTGGAAACACCATATATTTT. Amino acids: CASSYTGESAGNTIYF.

This chain links TRBV28 with TRBJ2-7, with TRBD1 identical over 9 bases. J was trimmed by 5 bases and V by 6 bases; bases with no gene match: 11. The CDR3 runs 15 residues. CDR1 and CDR2 from the germline V gene are MDHEN and SYDVKM. The chain's CDR3 is CASRLLRDRVHEQYF. The CDR3 coding sequence is TGTGCCAGCAGGTTACTCCGGGACAGGGTGCACGAGCAGTACTTC. Full variable domain (rest looked up from reference TRBV28 and TRBJ2-7): DVKVTQSSRYLVKRTGEKVFLECVQDMDHENMFWYRQDPGLGLRLIYFSYDVKMKEKGDIPEGYSVSREKKERFSLILESASTNQTSMYLCASRLLRDRVHEQYFGPGTRLTVT.

This rearrangement joins TRBV6-5 to TRBJ1-1; 8 bases align to TRBD1. There are 16 residues in the CDR3. CDR1 and CDR2 (germline): MNHEY, SVGAGI. V shed 3 bases, J shed 3 bases, and the junction held 9 bases outside the gene matches. The DNA of the CDR3 is TGTGCCAGCAGTTATTCGCCAGGGGGCTTTCACACTGAAGCTTTCTTT. Residues: CASSYSPGGFHTEAFF.

This clone was seen just once. The rearrangement links TRBV4-3 to TRBJ2-1, with D maybe TRBD1 (7 bases). Germline V gene sequence: CDR1 LGHNA, CDR2 YSLEER. The CDR3 is made up of 16 amino acids. The V and J ends lost 1 base and 0 bases respectively, with 10 bases between them. The CDR3 region is CASSQAGDSSYNEQFF. The CDR3 region has the DNA TGCGCCAGCAGCCAAGCGGGGGACAGCTCCTACAATGAGCAGTTCTTC.

In its sample, this clone was seen a few times. V and J are TRBV4-3 and TRBJ2-5, with 7 bases lining up with TRBD1. The CDR3 is 15 residues long. V was pared by 1 base and J by 7 bases, with 9 bases of the junction left unmatched. Germline V CDR1 and CDR2: LGHNA, YSLEER. The CDR3, as DNA: TGCGCCAGCAGCCAAGGGATAGGGGGCGCGGGGACCCAGTACTTC. Its protein is CASSQGIGGAGTQYF.

The chain links TRBV10-3 to TRBJ2-2; D gene uncertain. CDR3 length equals 13 residues. V lost 1 base and J 4 bases, leaving 4 bases between the germline ends. Germline assignment: CDR1 ENHRY and CDR2 SYGVKD. CDR3 protein: CAISEFITGELFF. CDR3 DNA sequence: TGTGCCATCAGTGAGTTTATCACCGGGGAGCTGTTTTTT.

The chain joins TRBV6-4 to TRBJ2-3; unclear D gene. CDR1 and CDR2 (germline): MRHNA, SNTAGT. The V end was cut by 0 bases, the J end by 2 bases, with 3 bases between. The CDR3 spans 13 residues. The CDR3 DNA is TGTGCCAGCAGTGACTCGCCCACAGATACGCAGTATTTT. This encodes CASSDSPTDTQYF.

This chain connects TRBV9 to TRBJ2-1; TRBD2 might be the D (6 bases). The length of the CDR3 is 16 residues. Germline V gene lookup returns CDR1 SGDLS and CDR2 YYNGEE. V lost 6 bases to trimming and J lost 8 bases, with 24 bases between them. CDR3 DNA sequence: TGTGCCAGCAATGGGGGGAGGCGGGGAGGTCAGGATGAGCAGTTCTTC. Translation: CASNGGRRGGQDEQFF.

The chain has TRBV5-3 and TRBJ1-1; D gene uncertain. TRBV5-3 is annotated as an ORF whose role is uncertain. This CDR3 has 14 amino acids. The V end lost 4 bases, the J end lost 5 bases, and 15 bases lay between the germline ends. CDR3 sequence reads: CARSPRDGGTEAFF. The CDR3 DNA is TGTGCCAGAAGCCCCCGGGATGGAGGAACTGAAGCTTTCTTT.

V is TRBV18 and J is TRBJ2-1, with TRBD1 matching 8 bases. V gave up 5 bases and J gave up 5 bases; unmatched junction bases: 5. The CDR3 sequence is 14 residues long. Germline lookup yields CDR1 KGHSH and CDR2 LQKENI. The CDR3 sequence is CASSKGTGNNEQFF. The CDR3 DNA is TGTGCCAGCTCAAAGGGGACAGGCAACAATGAGCAGTTCTTC.

The chain joins TRBV6-1 to TRBJ2-3; TRBD2 is a possible D gene (7 bases). V was shortened by 2 bases and J by 2 bases, with 17 bases between the two germline ends. There are 17 residues in the CDR3. From germline, CDR1 is MNHNS and CDR2 SASEGT. The CDR3 nucleotides are TGTGCCAGCAGTGAAATTATGGGGGAGGGGGTCACAGATACGCAGTATTTT. This gives the protein CASSEIMGEGVTDTQYF.

J is TRBJ1-2 and V is TRBV2; possible D gene TRBD1, 5 bases. This CDR3 is built from 14 residues. Germline CDR1 SNHLY, CDR2 FYNNEI. Trimming pared 10 bases from V and 2 bases from J, leaving 17 bases between. CDR3 bases: TGTGCCACCTATACAGGTTATTTAAACTATGGCTACACCTTC. Translating gives CATYTGYLNYGYTF. Looking up the rest from reference TRBV2 and TRBJ1-2 gives the full variable domain: EPEVTQTPSHQVTQMGQEVILRCVPISNHLYFYWYRQILGQKVEFLVSFYNNEISEKSEIFDDQFSVERPDGSNFTLKIRSTKLEDSAMYFCATYTGYLNYGYTFGSGTRLTVV.

The CDR3 bases are TGTGCCAGCAGCCCAGGGACCTATGGCTACACCTTC. It codes for CASSPGTYGYTF. The chain carries TRBV6-6 and TRBJ1-2; D is possibly TRBD1 (5 bases). The CDR3 is made up of 12 amino acids. With 6 bases removed from V and 4 bases from J, the gap between germline ends came to 9 bases. Germline V gene data show CDR1 as MNHNY and CDR2 as SVGAGI (reference sequence).

J is TRBJ2-1 and V is TRBV6-5, with D possibly matching TRBD1 (5 bases). The CDR3 is 15 residues long. Between the trimmed V and J ends, which lost 0 bases and 3 bases, there was a span of 9 bases. CDR1 is MNHEY, CDR2 SVGAGI, per germline. The DNA of the CDR3 is TGTGCCAGCAGTTACTCGGAACAGGACTACAATGAGCAGTTCTTC. Protein product: CASSYSEQDYNEQFF.

J is TRBJ1-2 and V is TRBV19; D call uncertain. The CDR3 length is 15 residues. Between the trimmed V and J ends, which lost 2 bases and 4 bases, there was a span of 14 bases. Germline V gives CDR1 LNHDA, CDR2 SQIVND (reference sequence). The CDR3 nucleotides are TGTGCCAGTAGTATAAGGAGCGGACTGGGCTATGGCTACACCTTC. Its protein product is CASSIRSGLGYGYTF.

The J gene is TRBJ2-1, the V gene TRBV7-9, with D perhaps matching TRBD1 (5 bases). There are 15 residues in the CDR3. V was cut by 3 bases and J by 9 bases, with 18 bases left in between. Germline V CDR1 and CDR2: SEHNR, FQNEAQ (reference sequence). In DNA form, the CDR3 reads TGTGCCAGCAGCTTTAGGGTTCAGGGTTCGGGTGAGCAGTTCTTC. The encoded protein is CASSFRVQGSGEQFF.

J is TRBJ1-2 and V is TRBV9; the D gene is possibly TRBD1 (5 bases). Looked up from germline, CDR1 is SGDLS and CDR2 is YYNGEE. The CDR3 has 17 residues. V gave up 3 bases and J gave up 4 bases, with 22 bases separating them. CDR3 sequence reads: CASSDPRGSTRLYGYTF. In nucleotides, the CDR3 is TGTGCCAGCAGCGATCCACGGGGGAGCACGAGACTCTATGGCTACACCTTC.

This clone was counted a few times. The chain's CDR3 is CSVEGRTYEQFF. CDR3 DNA: TGCAGCGTTGAAGGCAGAACCTATGAGCAGTTCTTC. This chain joins TRBV29-1 and TRBJ2-1; no definite D call. This CDR3 is built from 12 residues. CDR1 is SQVTM, CDR2 ANQGSEA, per germline. Trimming removed 1 base at V and 8 bases at J, with 9 bases between.

This clone was recorded a few times. This sequence joins TRBV7-8 and TRBJ2-7, with 7 bases identical to TRBD2. V lost 5 bases to trimming and J lost 5 bases; unmatched junction nucleotides: 9. The CDR3 is 14 amino acids. From germline, CDR1 is SGHVS and CDR2 FQNEAQ. CDR3 region: CASSTSGTNDEQYF. The CDR3 DNA reads TGTGCCAGCAGCACTTCCGGGACTAACGACGAGCAGTACTTC.

This clone has more than one count but fewer than ten. The CDR3 loop is CASSGLSGRDNEQFF. The DNA of the CDR3 is TGTGCCAGCAGTGGTCTGAGCGGGAGAGACAATGAGCAGTTCTTC. J is TRBJ2-1 and V is TRBV28, with 8 nucleotides matching TRBD2. The J segment lost 5 bases and the V segment lost 5 bases, leaving 8 bases of the junction unmatched. The CDR3 consists of 15 residues. Germline V lookup: CDR1 MDHEN, CDR2 SYDVKM.

This sequence joins TRBV27 and TRBJ2-5; D not resolved. The CDR3 has 11 amino acids. V dropped 8 bases and J dropped 4 bases, with 8 bases sitting between them. Germline V lookup: CDR1 MNHEY, CDR2 SMNVEV (reference sequence). The CDR3 is CASGRRETQYF. DNA of the CDR3: TGTGCCAGCGGCCGGCGAGAGACCCAGTACTTC.

Note on this clone: Other DNA sequences of this sample code for an identical CDR3. The chain is built from TRBV5-1 and TRBJ1-5; D ambiguous. V shed 1 base and J shed 3 bases, with 5 bases lying between them. Germline assignment: CDR1 SGHRS and CDR2 YFSETQ. The CDR3 loop spans 13 amino acids. The DNA for the CDR3 is TGCGCCAGCAGCTTGTCGGACAATCAGCCCCAGCATTTT. Its translation: CASSLSDNQPQHF.

The chain combines TRBV6-4 with TRBJ2-1; 12 nucleotides agree with TRBD2. CDR1 is MRHNA and CDR2 is SNTAGT in the germline V gene. With V trimmed by 0 bases and J by 7 bases, 7 bases remained unmatched. The CDR3 has 17 amino acids. Here the CDR3 reads CASSDSYSSGGANEQFF. The CDR3 DNA reads TGTGCCAGCAGTGACTCATATTCTAGCGGGGGGGCGAATGAGCAGTTCTTC.

This clone was counted once. The CDR3 here is CASSYDRYEQYF. DNA of the CDR3: TGTGCCAGCAGTTACGATAGATACGAGCAGTACTTC. The chain uses TRBV6-5 and TRBJ2-7, with D unclear. Trimming removed 2 bases from V and 4 bases from J, with 6 bases in between. Germline V CDR1 and CDR2: MNHEY, SVGAGI. CDR3 length: 12 residues.

The chain carries TRBV10-3 and TRBJ2-1, with 7 bases identical to TRBD2. This CDR3 contains 14 residues. V lost 9 bases and J lost 0; bases outside the gene matches: 5. Germline CDR1 and CDR2: ENHRY and SYGVKD. The CDR3 DNA sequence: TGTGCCATTCTGGGGGGGAGCTCCTACAATGAGCAGTTCTTC. Encoded protein: CAILGGSSYNEQFF.

This clone occurred once. The chain recombines TRBV9 with TRBJ2-5; 14 bases are a match to TRBD2. This CDR3 is 15 amino acids long. CDR1 is SGDLS, CDR2 YYNGEE, per germline. Trimming cost V 5 bases and J 3 bases; bases outside gene matches: 3. Here the CDR3 DNA reads TGTGCCAGCAGTGGACTAGCGGGGGGTAAAGAGACCCAGTACTTC. Translating it yields CASSGLAGGKETQYF. The full variable domain, its missing parts supplied by reference TRBV9 and TRBJ2-5, is DSGVTQTPKHLITATGQRVTLRCSPRSGDLSVYWYQQSLDQGLQFLIQYYNGEERAKGNILERFSAQQFPDLHSELNLSSLELGDSALYFCASSGLAGGKETQYFGPGTRLLVL.

V usage is TRBV4-1 and J usage is TRBJ1-4; D gene uncertain. The CDR3 length is 17 residues. V dropped 0 bases and J dropped 0 bases, with 11 bases sitting between them. From germline, CDR1 is MGHRA and CDR2 YSYEKL. The CDR3 loop is CASSQEGSLATNEKLFF. The CDR3 region has the DNA TGCGCCAGCAGCCAAGAGGGCAGCCTGGCAACTAATGAAAAACTGTTTTTT.

The chain employs TRBV25-1 and TRBJ1-1, with D possibly TRBD1 on 5 matching bases. Trimming took 5 bases from V and 0 from J, leaving 16 bases between them. The germline V gene encodes CDR1 MGHDK and CDR2 SYGVNS. The CDR3 covers 16 residues. DNA for the CDR3: TGTGCCAGCAGTCTTTCCCTCAGGGCAATGAACACTGAAGCTTTCTTT. Amino acids: CASSLSLRAMNTEAFF. The whole variable domain, remainder taken from reference TRBV25-1 and TRBJ1-1, is EADIYQTPRYLVIGTGKKITLECSQTMGHDKMYWYQQDPGMELHLIHYSYGVNSTEKGDLSSESTVSRIRTEHFPLTLESARPSHTSQYLCASSLSLRAMNTEAFFGQGTRLTVV.